This T cell receptor beta chain emerged from a study of T-cell memory formation after mild COVID-19. About the study: Among the donors, TCR clusters were largely specific to each donor.

Overall study findings and caveats: Day 15 to 85 contractors were CD4/CD8 balanced; later expanders leaned CD4+.

As for this clonotype: Its cognate antigen is unknown.

A single record per CDR3 protein comes from TCRdb applying MiXCR to the 5' RACE reads. The table has approximately 180,000 distinct CDR3 sequences, 15% to 20% seen once; the top ten hold roughly 1.9%. The CDR3 spans 13 residues. With 0 bases removed from V and 3 bases from J, the gap between germline ends came to 5 bases. The germline gives CDR1 KGHSH, CDR2 LQKENI. This clonotype was sampled from an adult woman who had mild COVID-19 (a few samples of this study predate the infection). Cell type and time point are not known. The chain joins TRBV18 to TRBJ1-1; no reliable D call. The material sequenced was PBMCs or a T cell subset sorted from them (not recorded which). CDR3 bases: TGTGCCAGCTCACCACCGGCCGACACTGAAGCTTTCTTT. Its translation is CASSPPADTEAFF. Using reference TRBV18 and TRBJ1-1 for the parts outside the CDR3, the full variable domain is NAGVMQNPRHLVRRRGQEARLRCSPMKGHSHVYWYRQLPEEGLKFMVYLQKENIIDESGMPKERFSAEFPKEGPSILRIQQVVRGDSAAYFCASSPPADTEAFFGQGTRLTVV.